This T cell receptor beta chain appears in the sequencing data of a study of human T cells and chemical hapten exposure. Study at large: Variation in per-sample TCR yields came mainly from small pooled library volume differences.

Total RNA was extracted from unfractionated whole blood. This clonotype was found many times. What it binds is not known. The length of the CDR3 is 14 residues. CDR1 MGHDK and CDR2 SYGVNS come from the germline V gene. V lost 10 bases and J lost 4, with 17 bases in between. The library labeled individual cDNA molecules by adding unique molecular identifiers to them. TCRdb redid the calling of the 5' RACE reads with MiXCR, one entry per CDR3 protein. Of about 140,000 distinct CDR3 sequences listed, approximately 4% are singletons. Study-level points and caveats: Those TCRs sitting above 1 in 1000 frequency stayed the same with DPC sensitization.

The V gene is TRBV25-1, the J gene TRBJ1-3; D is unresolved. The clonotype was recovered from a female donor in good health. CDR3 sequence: CATLNDRSGNTIYF. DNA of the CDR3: TGTGCCACCCTTAACGACCGATCCGGAAACACCATATATTTT.